The text below deals with one T cell receptor (beta chain). What it binds is not known. This entry is derived from a study of shared clonotypes between healthy human individuals. V gave up 5 bases and J gave up 5 bases; unmatched junction bases: 10. Per the germline V gene, CDR1 is SGHAT and CDR2 is FQNNGV. The CDR3 length is 16 residues. Terminally differentiated effector memory CD45RA+ cells were left out of the naive CD8 fraction, which was CD45RO-negative and positively selected for CCR7. Method: immunoSEQ multiplex PCR; TCRdb's copy keeps in-frame clones and lacks some. The profile covers approximately 600,000 clones, with around 95% appearing a single time and approximately 0.11% taken by the ten largest. Study observations and caveats: Non-shared clonotypes showed lower generation probabilities than clonotypes common to all four donors.

J is TRBJ2-5 and V is TRBV11-2; TRBD2 agrees at 11 bases. Specimen: naive CD8+ T cells sorted from blood. This receptor was obtained from a woman aged 25 to 45 in good health. CDR3 region: CASSTGLAVERETQYF. In DNA form, the CDR3 reads TGTGCCAGCAGCACGGGACTAGCGGTTGAGAGGGAGACCCAGTACTTC. The full variable domain, in which reference TRBV11-2 and TRBJ2-5 provide the parts outside the CDR3, is EAGVAQSPRYKIIEKRQSVAFWCNPISGHATLYWYQQILGQGPKLLIQFQNNGVVDDSQLPKDRFSAERLKGVDSTLKIQPAKLEDSAVYLCASSTGLAVERETQYFGPGTRLLVL.